This record covers a single T cell receptor beta chain. The table came from immunoSEQ multiplex PCR; TCRdb's copy has only in-frame clones and leaves some out. This sample has roughly 100,000 clones, with about 81% found just once. This entry comes from a study of T cell responses to AZD1222 COVID-19 vaccine. CDR1 is SGHNT, CDR2 YYREEE, per germline (reference sequence). The CDR3 runs to 15 residues. V was cut by 10 bases and J by 0 bases, with 19 bases left in between. The sequence derives from an adult in good health. The source material was peripheral blood, sampled on day 0 of AZD1222 vaccination. This chain connects TRBV5-4 to TRBJ1-1; D perhaps matches TRBD1 (5 bases). The CDR3 loop reads CAAKWDPRMNTEAFF. DNA for the CDR3: TGTGCCGCCAAGTGGGACCCACGGATGAACACTGAAGCTTTCTTT.